Included here is one T cell receptor beta chain sequence, with context. The sample is drawn from a study of control samples from healthy donors and cancer patients. The germline V and J ends were trimmed by 4 bases and 4 bases, with 14 bases remaining between them. Germline CDR1 reads SGHTS; CDR2 reads YDEGEE. There are 15 residues in the CDR3. The table came from immunoSEQ multiplex PCR; TCRdb's copy has only in-frame clones and leaves some out. The table shows about 98,000 clones, with around three quarters occurring only once. The sequencing sample was made of blood. The TCR sequence derives from a woman in her twenties or thirties in good health. J is TRBJ2-2 and V is TRBV5-8, with D maybe TRBD1 (6 bases). CDR3 protein: CASSLENRVTGELFF. CDR3 coding DNA: TGTGCCAGCAGCCTGGAGAACAGGGTCACCGGGGAGCTGTTTTTT.